Presented here are 25 T cell receptor beta chains from one specimen sequenced in a study of identical twins. A single record per CDR3 protein comes from TCRdb applying MiXCR to the 5' RACE reads. The data contain 600,000 to 700,000 distinct CDR3 sequences, approximately 21% of them singletons. This sample also appeared in a second study, on T cells expressing NK-cell markers.

Sequencing input: PBMCs. The receptors stem from a woman between 18 and 29 years old in good health.

The chain combines TRBV5-5 with TRBJ2-7, with 7 bases that match TRBD2. Losses at the gene ends were 4 bases for V and 7 bases for J; bases not matched to a gene: 11. The CDR3 runs to 14 residues. Looked up from germline, CDR1 is SGHKS and CDR2 is YYEKEE (reference sequence). DNA for the CDR3: TGTGCCAGCAGCCCGGGGGGACCACGTCGGGAGCAGTACTTC. It encodes CASSPGGPRREQYF.

This clonotype has more than one count but fewer than ten. The chain carries TRBV11-2 and TRBJ2-5; maybe TRBD2 (5 bases). This CDR3 is built from 15 residues. Germline V gene lookup returns CDR1 SGHAT and CDR2 FQNNGV. The V end was cut by 2 bases, the J end by 5 bases, with 15 bases between. The CDR3 nucleotides read TGTGCCAGCAGCTTACAAAGGGTTTCGGGGGAGACCCAGTACTTC. It codes for CASSLQRVSGETQYF.

This clonotype turned up a few times. V usage is TRBV7-2 and J usage is TRBJ2-1, with D tentatively TRBD1 or TRBD2 (5 bases each). V lost 3 bases to trimming and J lost 7 bases, with 10 bases between them. CDR1 is SGHTA, CDR2 FQGNSA, per germline. The CDR3 is 13 amino acids. The CDR3 region is CASSFRDDNEQFF. The CDR3 DNA reads TGTGCCAGCAGCTTCCGGGACGATAATGAGCAGTTCTTC.

This chain connects TRBV6-5 to TRBJ1-5; no firm D call. Trimming removed 4 bases from V and 0 bases from J, with 7 bases in between. CDR3 length: 14 residues. In germline, CDR1 is MNHEY, CDR2 SVGAGI. CDR3 region: CASSSRDSNQPQHF. CDR3 bases: TGTGCCAGCAGTTCGAGGGATAGCAATCAGCCCCAGCATTTT.

The rearrangement links TRBV7-2 to TRBJ1-2, with 9 bases fitting TRBD1. V shed 3 bases, J shed 4 bases, and the junction held 9 bases outside the gene matches. This CDR3 has 16 amino acids. In germline, CDR1 is SGHTA, CDR2 FQGNSA. This chain's CDR3 is CASSFSGGQGGYGYTF. The CDR3 DNA sequence: TGTGCCAGCAGCTTCTCAGGGGGACAGGGTGGCTATGGCTACACCTTC. Full variable domain (outside the CDR3, taken from reference TRBV7-2 and TRBJ1-2): GAGVSQSPSNKVTEKGKDVELRCDPISGHTALYWYRQSLGQGLEFLIYFQGNSAPDKSGLPSDRFSAERTGGSVSTLTIQRTQQEDSAVYLCASSFSGGQGGYGYTFGSGTRLTVV.

The chain carries TRBV6-2 or TRBV6-3 and TRBJ1-2; the D is unclear. CDR3 length equals 11 residues. The V gene lost 4 bases and the J gene lost 11 bases, with 11 bases spanning the gap. CDR1 is MNHEY, CDR2 SVGEGT, per germline. The CDR3 is CASSLMAQYTF. The CDR3 DNA reads TGTGCCAGCAGTTTAATGGCTCAATACACCTTC.

A few counts support this clonotype. CDR3 sequence reads: CASSLYSQSSYNEQFF. In nucleotides, the CDR3 is TGTGCCAGCAGTTTATACAGCCAAAGCTCCTACAATGAGCAGTTCTTC. The J gene is TRBJ2-1, the V gene TRBV28; D gene ambiguous. The CDR3 covers 16 residues. Trimming stripped 1 base from V and 0 bases from J, with 10 bases between. Germline V CDR1 and CDR2: MDHEN, SYDVKM. The whole variable domain, filled in from reference TRBV28 and TRBJ2-1, reads DVKVTQSSRYLVKRTGEKVFLECVQDMDHENMFWYRQDPGLGLRLIYFSYDVKMKEKGDIPEGYSVSREKKERFSLILESASTNQTSMYLCASSLYSQSSYNEQFFGPGTRLTVL.

This clonotype showed up just a few times. The chain couples TRBV6-1 to TRBJ2-6; possibly TRBD1 or TRBD2 for D (6 bases each). Germline loops: CDR1 MNHNS, CDR2 SASEGT. This CDR3 has 14 amino acids. Trimming stripped 8 bases from V and 4 bases from J, with 12 bases between. CDR3 nucleotides: TGTGCCAGCTCTATAGGGGGGGGGGCCAACGTCCTGACTTTC. This translates into CASSIGGGANVLTF.

The chain is built from TRBV19 and TRBJ2-1, with no clear D. Trimming took 1 base from V and 3 from J, leaving 7 bases between them. The CDR3 has 14 residues. Looked up from germline, CDR1 is LNHDA and CDR2 is SQIVND (reference sequence). CDR3 sequence (DNA): TGTGCCAGTAGTATAGCCCCAATCTACAATGAGCAGTTCTTC. It encodes CASSIAPIYNEQFF. The full variable domain, in which reference TRBV19 and TRBJ2-1 provide the parts outside the CDR3, is DGGITQSPKYLFRKEGQNVTLSCEQNLNHDAMYWYRQDPGQGLRLIYYSQIVNDFQKGDIAEGYSVSREKKESFPLTVTSAQKNPTAFYLCASSIAPIYNEQFFGPGTRLTVL.

CDR3 region: CASSLRQAQRGYTF. DNA for the CDR3: TGTGCCAGCAGTTTACGGCAGGCCCAAAGGGGCTACACCTTC. This rearrangement joins TRBV12-3 or TRBV12-4 to TRBJ1-2; D ambiguous. Trimming shortened V by 2 bases and J by 8 bases, and 15 bases separated the two germline ends. CDR3 size: 14 residues.

This chain uses TRBV7-2 with TRBJ2-7; 9 bases agree with TRBD2. V was clipped by 6 bases and J by 6 bases; unmatched bases: 12. This CDR3 is built from 15 residues. The germline gives CDR1 SGHTA, CDR2 FQGNSA. Here the CDR3 DNA reads TGTGCCAGCAGACTTAACAGCGGGAGGTATGTCGAGCAGTACTTC. As protein: CASRLNSGRYVEQYF.

This clonotype was seen only a few times. V and J are TRBV9 and TRBJ1-2; 9 bases agree with TRBD1. Trimming cost V 0 bases and J 8 bases; bases outside gene matches: 5. The CDR3 length is 14 residues. Germline CDR1 is SGDLS and CDR2 is YYNGEE. CDR3 loop: CASSVDGTGKGYTF. In nucleotides, the CDR3 is TGTGCCAGCAGCGTAGACGGGACAGGGAAAGGCTACACCTTC. Supplemented by reference TRBV9 and TRBJ1-2, the full variable domain reads DSGVTQTPKHLITATGQRVTLRCSPRSGDLSVYWYQQSLDQGLQFLIQYYNGEERAKGNILERFSAQQFPDLHSELNLSSLELGDSALYFCASSVDGTGKGYTFGSGTRLTVV.

The J gene is TRBJ1-2, the V gene TRBV5-1; the D gene is possibly TRBD1 (5 bases). Trimming shortened V by 0 bases and J by 1 base, and 7 bases separated the two germline ends. The length of the CDR3 is 14 residues. Germline lookup yields CDR1 SGHRS and CDR2 YFSETQ. CDR3 DNA: TGCGCCAGCAGCTTGGGGACACTTAACTATGGCTACACCTTC. It encodes CASSLGTLNYGYTF.

This chain links TRBV29-1 with TRBJ2-1; 9 positions match TRBD2. In germline, CDR1 is SQVTM, CDR2 ANQGSEA. V shed 6 bases, J shed 1 base, and the junction held 4 bases outside the gene matches. This CDR3 comprises 14 residues. The CDR3 DNA reads as TGCAGCGTGGAGACTAGCGGATCCTACAATGAGCAGTTCTTC. As protein: CSVETSGSYNEQFF.

This clonotype was seen only a few times. The chain employs TRBV6-5 and TRBJ2-2, with no clear D. With 0 bases removed from V and 1 base from J, the gap between germline ends came to 6 bases. CDR1 is MNHEY and CDR2 is SVGAGI in the germline V gene. CDR3 length: 15 amino acids. The CDR3 reads CASSYSRKNTGELFF. The CDR3 bases are TGTGCCAGCAGTTACTCTAGGAAGAACACCGGGGAGCTGTTTTTT.

The chain employs TRBV19 and TRBJ2-1; 7 nucleotides line up with TRBD2. The CDR3 consists of 15 residues. Germline loops: CDR1 LNHDA, CDR2 SQIVND (reference sequence). V gave up 7 bases and J gave up 7 bases; unmatched junction bases: 13. In DNA, the CDR3 is TGTGCCAGTAAGACCAACCATGCCGGGAGGAATGAGCAGTTCTTC. It translates to CASKTNHAGRNEQFF.

CDR3 residues: CASSVGASGTRPYNEQFF. The CDR3 region has the DNA TGTGCCAGCAGCGTAGGTGCTAGCGGGACCAGACCCTACAATGAGCAGTTCTTC. V usage is TRBV9 and J usage is TRBJ2-1; 9 positions agree with TRBD2. The CDR3 totals 18 residues. Germline CDR1 and CDR2: SGDLS and YYNGEE. The trim removed 0 bases at V and 2 bases at J, leaving 9 bases unmatched. Variable domain in full (rest from reference TRBV9 and TRBJ2-1): DSGVTQTPKHLITATGQRVTLRCSPRSGDLSVYWYQQSLDQGLQFLIQYYNGEERAKGNILERFSAQQFPDLHSELNLSSLELGDSALYFCASSVGASGTRPYNEQFFGPGTRLTVL.

This clonotype was observed a handful of times. This sequence joins TRBV4-1 and TRBJ2-7; a possible D gene is TRBD2 (5 bases). Trimming took off 1 base at V and 3 bases at J, with 16 bases between the two ends. Germline loops: CDR1 MGHRA, CDR2 YSYEKL. CDR3 length equals 16 residues. The CDR3 DNA is TGCGCCAGCAGCCAAGGCCGGGCACGGGGAAACTACGAGCAGTACTTC. Translating gives CASSQGRARGNYEQYF.

The chain combines TRBV5-1 with TRBJ2-1; TRBD2 matches at 11 bases. This CDR3 has 16 residues. The germline V gene has CDR1 SGHRS and CDR2 YFSETQ. J gave up 8 bases and V 4 bases, and 11 bases lay outside the gene matches. DNA of the CDR3: TGCGCCAGCAGCCGGACTAGCGGGTCGCCGGGCTATGAGCAGTTCTTC. Protein sequence: CASSRTSGSPGYEQFF.

V gene TRBV11-2 combines with J gene TRBJ1-2; D possibly corresponds to TRBD1 (6 bases). CDR3 length: 15 residues. Trimming removed 3 bases at V and 4 bases at J, with 15 bases between. Germline V gene lookup returns CDR1 SGHAT and CDR2 FQNNGV. The CDR3 DNA reads TGTGCCAGCAGCTTGGTGAGGGGGGAGTTCTATGGCTACACCTTC. It codes for CASSLVRGEFYGYTF.

This clonotype was found many times. The chain carries TRBV20-1 and TRBJ2-1; D is unclear. V was shortened by 0 bases and J by 4 bases, with 4 bases between the two germline ends. The CDR3 is 12 residues long. Germline V gives CDR1 DFQATT, CDR2 SNEGSKA (reference sequence). The CDR3: CSARDPYNEQFF. CDR3 nucleotides: TGCAGTGCTAGAGATCCGTACAATGAGCAGTTCTTC.

This clonotype was detected only a few times. This chain links TRBV12-3 or TRBV12-4 with TRBJ2-7; D not certain. The CDR3 runs to 13 residues. V was trimmed by 2 bases and J by 3 bases, leaving 8 bases between them. The CDR3 nucleotides are TGTGCCAGCAGTTTAAGTCAGCTCTACGAGCAGTACTTC. Its translation is CASSLSQLYEQYF.

Many counts were recorded for this clonotype. The chain combines TRBV2 with TRBJ1-1; D uncertain. V was pared by 8 bases and J by 3 bases, with 7 bases between. Looked up from germline, CDR1 is SNHLY and CDR2 is FYNNEI. CDR3 length: 11 amino acids. CDR3 sequence (DNA): TGTGCCAGCTGGTATGACACTGAAGCTTTCTTT. Its translation: CASWYDTEAFF.

This CDR3 is CASSGAGTGSTDTQYF. The DNA for the CDR3 is TGTGCCAGCAGTGGTGCCGGGACAGGGAGCACAGATACGCAGTATTTT. This chain joins TRBV6-1 and TRBJ2-3; TRBD1 matches at 9 bases. Looked up from germline, CDR1 is MNHNS and CDR2 is SASEGT. This CDR3 has 16 amino acids. Germline trimming cut 4 bases from V and 0 bases from J; bases unmatched to any gene: 5.

V gene TRBV6-1 combines with J gene TRBJ2-6, with D tentatively TRBD1 (5 bases). The CDR3 spans 16 residues. V was trimmed by 5 bases and J by 2 bases, leaving 13 bases between them. The germline V gene encodes CDR1 MNHNS and CDR2 SASEGT. The CDR3 region is CASSPHQGTGANVLTF. CDR3 nucleotide sequence: TGTGCCAGCAGTCCCCACCAGGGAACTGGGGCCAACGTCCTGACTTTC.